This T cell receptor (beta chain) derives from a study of vaccination effects on CD4 cells after COVID-19. Study details: Both of the two convalescent patients gave a sample, one 16 days and one a week before vaccination. Study results and limitations: Convalescent patients were few in the study, and early post-infection timepoints were absent.

Within the ViraFEST assay, antigen-specific CD4+ T cells underwent expansion with viral peptide pools prior to sequencing. Cultured cells yielded isolated CD4+ T cells after roughly 11 days. The individual was infected with SARS-CoV-2 between March and December 2020, as confirmed by PCR. Looked up from germline, CDR1 is SGHTA and CDR2 is FQGNSA. The length of the CDR3 is 15 residues. Trimming left V 5 bases short and J 0 bases short, with 13 bases between. Only one count was recorded for this clone. No antigen is known for it. The repertoire was sequenced with immunoSEQ multiplex PCR; TCRdb's copy has only in-frame clones and lacks some. This table has 60,000 to 75,000 clones, about 69% appearing once.

The sequence was obtained from a human donor who had a prior SARS-CoV-2 infection. This chain connects TRBV7-2 to TRBJ1-1, with a tentative D call TRBD1 (5 bases). Here the sequenced sample was CD4+ T cells from PBMCs cultured with HIV peptides, taken before COVID-19 vaccination. Subset of the sample: HIV-1 Nef peptide pool negative control/reference culture. The CDR3 sequence is CASSVDRAMNTEAFF. CDR3 nucleotides: TGTGCCAGCAGCGTCGACAGAGCGATGAACACTGAAGCTTTCTTT.